The text below deals with one TCR beta chain. In germline, CDR1 is SGHAT, CDR2 FQNNGV. There are 15 residues in the CDR3. Between the trimmed V and J ends, which lost 1 base and 0 bases, there was a span of 7 bases. Participants were aged about 18 to 90 years, lived in roughly 23 US areas, and enrolled virtually. In the original workflow: Amplification of reference gene primers was used by the study to estimate nucleated cell counts. Method: immunoSEQ multiplex PCR; TCRdb's copy keeps in-frame clones and lacks some. D and trimming were read from the DNA, whereas the V and J calls and clone size are those reported in that table. The sample includes fewer than 250,000 clones, roughly 85% of them seen just once. This entry belongs to a study of blood T cell repertoires in COVID-19. Study details: Samples taken during acute and convalescent COVID-19 were collected in the United States, Italy and Spain. The cDNA or gDNA used as material had been derived from T cells, B-cell-depleted T cells, or PBMCs.

The TCR originated in a woman between 45 and 65 years old with acute COVID-19. Sample: PBMCs or T cells enriched from blood (not recorded which). The chain uses TRBV11-2 and TRBJ2-1, with D unresolved. The CDR3 region is CASSLGHSSYNEQFF. DNA of the CDR3: TGTGCCAGCAGCTTAGGACATAGCTCCTACAATGAGCAGTTCTTC. Filled out from reference TRBV11-2 and TRBJ2-1, the complete variable domain reads EAGVAQSPRYKIIEKRQSVAFWCNPISGHATLYWYQQILGQGPKLLIQFQNNGVVDDSQLPKDRFSAERLKGVDSTLKIQPAKLEDSAVYLCASSLGHSSYNEQFFGPGTRLTVL.